This T cell receptor (beta chain) was documented in a study of cytomegalovirus exposure and HLA in healthy donors. Background on the study: The same platform was used for the 110 or so validation repertoires and the roughly 640 first-cohort repertoires, a later analysis reported. Study-wide findings and caveats: Cytomegalovirus-associated status was assigned to approximately 160 TCR beta chains. Later, an analysis found that TCR clusters from the first cohort tended to co-occur in the approximately 130 validation repertoires.

About this clone: Its cognate antigen is unknown.

The CDR3 contains 13 residues. With 5 bases removed from V and 4 bases from J, the gap between germline ends came to 12 bases. The germline V gene encodes CDR1 MNHNS and CDR2 SASEGT. The donors were members of the approximately 120-subject validation cohort (separate from the roughly 670-subject first cohort). The repertoire was sequenced with immunoSEQ multiplex PCR; TCRdb's copy has only in-frame clones and lacks some. Here the sample spans about 130,000 clones, about 93% being singletons. This TCR was recovered from a woman under 30 in good health and CMV-seronegative. Sequencing was carried out using PBMCs. The J gene is TRBJ2-7, the V gene TRBV6-1; possible D gene TRBD1, 6 bases. The DNA for the CDR3 is TGTGCCAGCAGTCGGGGACATCCATACGAGCAGTACTTC. Protein sequence: CASSRGHPYEQYF.